The sample holds a few counts of the clone carrying this T cell receptor beta chain. Its antigen is unidentified. Donors ranged from roughly 6 to 100 years old and were healthy Caucasians in Russia. Then a second PCR, running roughly 7 to 11 cycles, was carried out with a sample-barcoded 5' primer and a J-beta primer mix. TCRdb redid the calling of the 5' RACE reads with MiXCR, one entry per CDR3 protein. The sample includes hundreds of thousands of distinct CDR3 sequences, under 30% of them seen just once. The entry originates in a study of blood T cells in healthy people across ages. Overall study findings and caveats: There was a strong correlation between TCR beta diversity and naive T cell percentage. Possibly, changes in expanded clonotypes were confounded because donor CMV status was unknown.

The V and J ends lost 5 bases and 2 bases respectively, with 22 bases between them. This CDR3 is built from 18 residues. This TCR was recovered from a woman of 80 years or more in good health. The source material was blood. V usage is TRBV12-3 or TRBV12-4 and J usage is TRBJ2-1; perhaps TRBD1 as D (6 bases). The CDR3 DNA sequence: TGTGCCAGCAGTCCCGGAGCCTCGACAGGACGGACCTACAATGAGCAGTTCTTC. Amino acid sequence: CASSPGASTGRTYNEQFF.